This T cell receptor beta chain was retrieved from a study of blood T cell repertoires in COVID-19. The overall study: There were acute and convalescent COVID-19 samples, and they came from the United States, Italy and Spain. From T cells, B-cell-depleted T cells, or PBMCs came the material, which was cDNA or gDNA.

Per the study methods: Reference gene primer amplification yielded estimated nucleated cell counts. TCRdb keeps only in-frame clones here, not all; method: immunoSEQ multiplex PCR. The V and J calls and the clone size are those of that table, but D and trimming were determined from the DNA. The sample lists 46,000 or so clones; 86% were seen once. Germline CDR1 is LNHNV and CDR2 is YYDKDF (reference sequence). After removal of 0 bases from V and 5 bases from J, the junction contained 5 bases not matched to a gene. The CDR3 length is 16 residues. The chain links TRBV15 to TRBJ2-3; TRBD2 agrees at 10 bases. The sample taken for sequencing was peripheral blood. This receptor was identified in a man between 60 and 70 years old with active or convalescent COVID-19. In nucleotides, the CDR3 is TGTGCCACCAGCAGAGATAGCGGGGGGTCCGTAGATACGCAGTATTTT. This gives the protein CATSRDSGGSVDTQYF.